The rows below give T cell receptor beta chains drawn from one sample of a study of cytomegalovirus exposure and HLA in healthy donors. Some clones are missing from TCRdb's copy, which holds only in-frame ones; the method was immunoSEQ multiplex PCR. The sample lists around 50,000 clones, approximately 52% occurring once. Sequenced sample: PBMCs. These receptors originate from a human donor in good health. The CDR3 runs from the conserved cysteine through the conserved F or W. A D gene is named only where the DNA matches it firmly. A clone size is listed for some rows: how often the clone was seen (once, few, many), or a class if it is expanded.

length	V	D	J	size	CDR3	DNA
16	TRBV27	.	TRBJ2-1	.	CASSRPGGGPYNEQFF	TGTGCCAGCAGTCGACCAGGTGGGGGCCCCTACAATGAGCAGTTCTTC
16	TRBV5-6	TRBD1	TRBJ1-1	.	CASSPRHRQGNTEAFF	TGTGCCAGCAGCCCGAGGCACCGACAGGGGAACACTGAAGCTTTCTTT
15	TRBV7-2	TRBD1	TRBJ1-6	.	CASGPRQGKNSPLHF	TGTGCCAGCGGCCCGCGACAGGGAAAGAATTCACCCCTCCACTTT
14	TRBV7-9	.	TRBJ2-7	.	CASSLGVSSYEQYF	TGTGCCAGCAGCTTAGGTGTCAGCTCCTACGAGCAGTACTTC
17	TRBV5-1	TRBD1	TRBJ2-6	few	CASSVGGTGAGANVLPF	TGCGCCAGCAGCGTGGGGGGGACAGGGGCCGGGGCCAACGTCCTGCCTTTC
15	TRBV19	TRBD1	TRBJ2-7	.	CASSIGAGQAYEQYF	TGTGCCAGTAGTATAGGGGCGGGACAGGCCTACGAGCAGTACTTC
12	TRBV5-1	.	TRBJ1-1	.	CASSLVPGEAFF	TGCGCCAGCAGCTTGGTTCCAGGGGAAGCTTTCTTT
14	TRBV27	.	TRBJ1-4	.	CASSPRGRYEKLFF	TGTGCCAGCAGTCCCCGAGGGAGATATGAAAAACTGTTTTTT
14	TRBV7-9	.	TRBJ1-1	.	CASSYLEVSIEAFF	TGTGCCAGCAGCTATTTGGAGGTGAGCATTGAAGCTTTCTTT
15	TRBV2	TRBD1	TRBJ1-5	few	CASTGTGGRNQPQHF	TGTGCCAGCACCGGGACAGGGGGCCGGAATCAGCCCCAGCATTTT
14	TRBV4-1	.	TRBJ2-7	once	CASSQTSVAYEQYF	TGCGCCAGCAGCCAAACATCTGTCGCCTACGAGCAGTACTTC
16	TRBV7-3	.	TRBJ1-1	.	CASSPPVTGRNTEAFF	TGTGCCAGCAGCCCCCCCGTGACAGGCCGGAACACTGAAGCTTTCTTT
14	TRBV5-1	.	TRBJ1-1	.	CASSPRHENTEAFF	TGCGCCAGCAGCCCCCGACACGAAAACACTGAAGCTTTCTTT
12	TRBV6-1	.	TRBJ1-2	.	CASSQGTYGYTF	TGTGCCAGCAGTCAGGGGACCTATGGCTACACCTTC
14	TRBV5-1	.	TRBJ1-6	.	CASSLGGRGSPLHF	TGCGCCAGCAGCTTGGGTGGCAGGGGCTCACCCCTCCACTTT
15	TRBV27	.	TRBJ1-2	.	CASSLMAAGNYGYTF	TGTGCCAGCAGTTTAATGGCAGCAGGCAACTATGGCTACACCTTC
14	TRBV2	.	TRBJ1-2	few	CASSEWGLSNGYTF	TGTGCCAGCAGTGAATGGGGCTTATCTAATGGCTACACCTTC
15	TRBV4-1	TRBD1	TRBJ2-7	few	CASSPGQGLTYEQYF	TGCGCCAGCAGCCCGGGACAGGGGTTAACCTACGAGCAGTACTTC
14	TRBV5-1	TRBD1	TRBJ2-5	.	CASSSGQPQETQYF	TGCGCCAGCAGCTCGGGACAGCCCCAAGAGACCCAGTACTTC
15	TRBV9	TRBD2	TRBJ2-1	.	CASSALSGTRDEQFF	TGTGCCAGCAGCGCCCTCTCCGGGACTAGGGATGAGCAGTTCTTC
13	TRBV27	.	TRBJ1-5	.	CASSLGGYQPQHF	TGTGCCAGCAGTTTGGGAGGGTATCAGCCCCAGCATTTT
17	TRBV11-3	.	TRBJ1-6	.	CASSLDHGQTKDSPLHF	TGTGCCAGCAGCTTAGATCACGGACAGACGAAGGATTCACCCCTCCACTTT
14	TRBV6-1	TRBD1	TRBJ1-2	.	CASSMDRAGYGYTF	TGTGCCAGCAGCATGGACAGGGCTGGCTATGGCTACACCTTC
14	TRBV4-1	.	TRBJ1-2	.	CASSQVGGGWGYPF	TGCGCCAGCAGCCAAGTGGGAGGGGGATGGGGCTACCCCTTC
11	TRBV5-1	.	TRBJ2-5	few	CASSLVETQYF	TGCGCCAGCAGCCTTGTCGAGACCCAGTACTTC
15	TRBV6-5	.	TRBJ2-2	few	CASSIGWGRTGELFF	TGTGCCAGCAGTATCGGTTGGGGGCGGACCGGGGAGCTGTTTTTT